These 19 T cell receptor beta chains originate from one sample sequenced in a study of blood T cell repertoires in COVID-19. The assay was immunoSEQ multiplex PCR, and TCRdb's table has in-frame clones only and misses some. The data contain nearly 95,000 clones, around four fifths of them singletons. The sample consisted of peripheral blood. The receptors stem from a human donor in a cohort sampled during active COVID-19.

The chain employs TRBV28 and TRBJ2-1; 7 bases match TRBD1. The CDR3 sequence is 18 residues long. Germline V lookup: CDR1 MDHEN, CDR2 SYDVKM. V was clipped by 5 bases and J by 2 bases; unmatched bases: 15. The CDR3 DNA sequence: TGTGCCAGCAGTCCGGGACAGCTACCTAAAATTACCTACAATGAGCAGTTCTTC. It encodes CASSPGQLPKITYNEQFF.

The chain recombines TRBV6-5 with TRBJ1-1; D is unresolved. The V end lost 5 bases, the J end lost 9 bases, and 10 bases lay between the germline ends. The CDR3 runs to 11 residues. Germline values: CDR1 MNHEY, CDR2 SVGAGI. DNA for the CDR3: TGTGCCAGCAGTCCTACAGAGAAAGCTTTCTTT. It encodes CASSPTEKAFF.

The chain employs TRBV19 and TRBJ1-6, with D unresolved. CDR3 size: 13 residues. V lost 11 bases to trimming and J lost 9 bases, with 17 bases between them. CDR1 is LNHDA, CDR2 SQIVND, per germline (reference sequence). The CDR3 here is CASKEPMGSPLHF. The CDR3 bases are TGTGCCTCAAAGGAGCCGATGGGTTCACCCCTCCACTTT.

V gene TRBV19 combines with J gene TRBJ2-1; weak D call: TRBD1 (5 bases). Germline CDR1 LNHDA, CDR2 SQIVND (reference sequence). The CDR3 covers 16 residues. Trimming left V 4 bases short and J 4 bases short, with 17 bases between. CDR3 bases: TGTGCCAGTAGTAGCCTAGGGAACAGGAATTACAATGAGCAGTTCTTC. Its translation is CASSSLGNRNYNEQFF.

This clone was seen more than once but under ten times. The rearrangement uses TRBV7-8 and TRBJ2-7; no reliable D call. The CDR3 length is 14 residues. Trimming took off 1 base at V and 5 bases at J, with 12 bases between the two ends. Germline lookup yields CDR1 SGHVS and CDR2 FQNEAQ. This chain's CDR3 is CASSLGRSNNEQYF. DNA for the CDR3: TGTGCCAGCAGCTTAGGGCGGTCCAATAACGAGCAGTACTTC.

The V and J genes are TRBV28 and TRBJ2-2; D may be TRBD1 (6 bases). Trimming cost V 5 bases and J 5 bases, with 18 bases left between them. Germline CDR1 MDHEN, CDR2 SYDVKM. The CDR3 extends over 16 amino acids. The CDR3 nucleotides are TGTGCCAGCAGTCGCCCTAGGGGCAGGGGAACCGGGGAGCTGTTTTTT. Protein sequence: CASSRPRGRGTGELFF.

The chain links TRBV18 to TRBJ2-4, with 11 positions matching TRBD2. After removal of 5 bases from V and 6 bases from J, the junction contained 3 bases not matched to a gene. The CDR3 is 14 residues long. Looked up from germline, CDR1 is KGHSH and CDR2 is LQKENI. The CDR3 DNA reads TGTGCCAGCTCAGAAACTAGCGGGGGAAACATTCAGTACTTC. As protein: CASSETSGGNIQYF.

The chain uses TRBV5-6 and TRBJ2-7, with 14 nucleotides matching TRBD2. Trimming cost V 4 bases and J 3 bases; bases outside gene matches: 9. The CDR3 loop spans 17 amino acids. Germline CDR1 SGHDT, CDR2 YYEEEE. CDR3 sequence reads: CASSGGLAGGENYEQYF. The CDR3 coding sequence is TGTGCCAGCAGCGGTGGACTAGCGGGAGGTGAAAACTACGAGCAGTACTTC.

The chain recombines TRBV5-5 with TRBJ2-7; D is unresolved. CDR1 is SGHKS, CDR2 YYEKEE, per germline (reference sequence). V lost 1 base, J lost 3 bases, and 11 bases lay in between. The CDR3 consists of 14 residues. The CDR3 bases are TGTGCCAGCAGCTTGCGGAGAGCCGACTACGAGCAGTACTTC. It specifies CASSLRRADYEQYF.

The chain has TRBV28 and TRBJ1-5; D perhaps matches TRBD1 (6 bases). This CDR3 has 16 amino acids. CDR1 is MDHEN and CDR2 is SYDVKM in the germline V gene. The V gene lost 4 bases and the J gene lost 4 bases, with 17 bases spanning the gap. Here the CDR3 reads CASSSIQGSGNQPQHF. Written as DNA, the CDR3 is TGTGCCAGCAGTTCAATACAGGGCTCGGGGAATCAGCCCCAGCATTTT. The full variable domain, in which reference TRBV28 and TRBJ1-5 provide the parts outside the CDR3, is DVKVTQSSRYLVKRTGEKVFLECVQDMDHENMFWYRQDPGLGLRLIYFSYDVKMKEKGDIPEGYSVSREKKERFSLILESASTNQTSMYLCASSSIQGSGNQPQHFGDGTRLSIL.

The sample holds one count of this clone. The rearrangement links TRBV4-1 to TRBJ1-1; no definite D call. Germline V gene sequence: CDR1 MGHRA, CDR2 YSYEKL. Trimming removed 1 base at V and 4 bases at J, with 7 bases between. The CDR3 has 13 amino acids. CDR3: CASSQVRGTEAFF. The CDR3 DNA sequence: TGCGCCAGCAGCCAAGTCCGGGGCACTGAAGCTTTCTTT.

The rearrangement uses TRBV11-1 and TRBJ2-1; tentatively, D is TRBD1 (5 bases). Deletions cut 4 bases from V and 3 bases from J, with 10 bases between. The CDR3 runs to 14 residues. CDR1 SGHAT and CDR2 FQDESV come from the germline V gene (reference sequence). CDR3 sequence: CASSSRQLYNEQFF. CDR3 in DNA: TGTGCCAGCAGCTCCCGACAGCTCTACAATGAGCAGTTCTTC.

V usage is TRBV5-6 and J usage is TRBJ2-5; possibly TRBD2 for D (5 bases). The CDR3 totals 15 residues. The V end was cut by 2 bases, the J end by 0 bases, with 11 bases between. CDR1 is SGHDT and CDR2 is YYEEEE in the germline V gene. The CDR3 DNA is TGTGCCAGCAGCTTCTCCGGGAAATACCAAGAGACCCAGTACTTC. Amino acid sequence: CASSFSGKYQETQYF.

This clone was observed a handful of times. The V gene is TRBV5-4, the J gene TRBJ2-1; 9 bases fit TRBD2. Trimming cost V 7 bases and J 6 bases; bases outside gene matches: 8. The CDR3 has 14 amino acids. Germline V gives CDR1 SGHNT, CDR2 YYREEE (reference sequence). In DNA, the CDR3 is TGTGCCAGCCGGGCTAGCGGGGAGGTCAATGAGCAGTTCTTC. Encoded protein: CASRASGEVNEQFF.

This rearrangement joins TRBV19 to TRBJ2-6, with TRBD1 matching over 7 bases. V lost 3 bases to trimming and J lost 2 bases; unmatched junction nucleotides: 1. The germline gives CDR1 LNHDA, CDR2 SQIVND (reference sequence). This CDR3 spans 15 amino acids. The CDR3, as DNA: TGTGCCAGTAGTATCCAGGGGGCTGGGGCCAACGTCCTGACTTTC. Translation gives CASSIQGAGANVLTF.

This clone was counted a few times. The V and J genes are TRBV28 and TRBJ2-3, with D perhaps matching TRBD2 (7 bases). Deletions cut 5 bases from V and 6 bases from J, with 18 bases between. The CDR3 sequence is 15 residues long. Germline values: CDR1 MDHEN, CDR2 SYDVKM. The CDR3 loop reads CASSPRGALADTQYF. CDR3 nucleotide sequence: TGTGCCAGCAGTCCCCGGGGGGCCCTAGCGGATACGCAGTATTTT.

This clone came up a few times. The chain has TRBV25-1 and TRBJ1-4, with D possibly matching TRBD1 (5 bases). Trimming removed 4 bases at V and 7 bases at J, with 13 bases between. Germline CDR1 MGHDK, CDR2 SYGVNS. The CDR3 runs to 14 residues. CDR3 protein: CASSVGGRGEKLFF. As DNA, the CDR3 is TGTGCCAGCAGTGTGGGAGGTAGGGGTGAAAAACTGTTTTTT.

This clone is a singleton in its sample. This rearrangement joins TRBV5-8 to TRBJ2-7; 10 bases line up with TRBD1. Looked up from germline, CDR1 is SGHTS and CDR2 is YDEGEE. V dropped 2 bases and J dropped 10; count of bases not matched to a gene: 9. The length of the CDR3 is 14 residues. As DNA, the CDR3 is TGTGCCAGCAGCTTCCTGGGACAGGGGAAAGAACAGTACTTC. Protein: CASSFLGQGKEQYF.

This clone was counted once. The V gene is TRBV10-1, the J gene TRBJ2-7, with 15 bases lining up with TRBD2. V shed 5 bases and J 1 base; nucleotides not matched to a gene: 9. From germline, CDR1 is WNHNN and CDR2 SYGVQD (reference sequence). This CDR3 has 18 amino acids. CDR3 protein: CASSNWTSGRAESYEQYF. DNA of the CDR3: TGCGCCAGCAGTAATTGGACTAGCGGGAGGGCCGAGTCCTACGAGCAGTACTTC.